What follows are 15 T cell receptor beta chains derived from one specimen sequenced in a study of beta chain features in type 1 diabetes. TCRB transcripts that were expressed got sequenced, as all of the isolated RNA had been reverse transcribed. Assay used: immunoSEQ multiplex PCR; TCRdb lists only in-frame clones, some missing. The sample has about 450,000 clones; about 10% are singletons. Sequencing used naive CD4+ T cells from blood. Receptor source: a woman aged 18-35 years in good health.

This clone was found a few times. The chain recombines TRBV10-3 with TRBJ2-7; 7 bases are a match to TRBD1. The CDR3 length is 13 residues. The V gene's germline CDR1 is ENHRY and CDR2 SYGVKD. The V and J ends lost 6 bases and 1 base, in that order; junction bases with no gene match: 3. The CDR3 protein is CAISRTGSYEQYV. The CDR3 nucleotides are TGTGCCATCAGCCGGACAGGATCCTACGAGCAGTACGTC.

The sample holds a few counts of this clone. The rearrangement links TRBV6-6 to TRBJ2-7, with a possible D match to TRBD2 (5 bases). Germline CDR1 and CDR2: MNHNY and SVGAGI (reference sequence). Between the trimmed V and J ends, which lost 7 bases and 4 bases, there was a span of 11 bases. The CDR3 loop spans 12 amino acids. The CDR3 region is CASTRGIYEQYF. The CDR3 nucleotides are TGTGCCAGCACCCGGGGAATATACGAGCAGTACTTC.

This clone came up a few times. Here the CDR3 DNA reads TGTGCCAGCAGCTCGGGACCCATCACAGATACGCAGTATTTT. Its translation: CASSSGPITDTQYF. The genes are TRBV5-4 and TRBJ2-3; either TRBD1 or TRBD2 may supply D (5 bases each). Germline CDR1 is SGHNT and CDR2 is YYREEE (reference sequence). The CDR3 runs to 14 residues. The ends were cut back, 3 bases at V and 2 bases at J, with 10 bases in the middle.

The chain joins TRBV2 to TRBJ2-3; D may correspond to TRBD1 or TRBD2 (6 bases each). CDR3 size: 16 residues. V was clipped by 5 bases and J by 3 bases, with 18 bases between them. Per the germline V gene, CDR1 is SNHLY and CDR2 is FYNNEI. CDR3 in DNA: TGTGCCAGCAGTAAACAGGGACTCACTAAAACAGATACGCAGTATTTT. Residues: CASSKQGLTKTDTQYF.

This clone was seen a few times. The chain combines TRBV7-9 with TRBJ2-1; no clear D gene. Trimming cost V 1 base and J 9 bases, with 7 bases left between them. Germline assignment: CDR1 SEHNR and CDR2 FQNEAQ (reference sequence). CDR3 size: 12 residues. CDR3 amino acids: CASSLDFTEQFF. The CDR3 DNA reads as TGTGCCAGCAGCTTAGATTTTACTGAGCAGTTCTTC.

This clone was seen a few times. The chain has TRBV29-1 and TRBJ2-3, with TRBD1 identical over 8 bases. The V and J ends lost 7 bases and 2 bases, in that order; junction bases with no gene match: 8. There are 14 residues in the CDR3. Germline-derived CDR1 and CDR2 are SQVTM and ANQGSEA. CDR3 sequence: CSGRGQVYTDTQYF. For the CDR3, the DNA is TGCAGCGGAAGGGGACAGGTCTACACAGATACGCAGTATTTT.

The V and J genes are TRBV12-5 and TRBJ2-7; no clear D. CDR3 size: 11 residues. V shed 8 bases and J shed 0 bases, with 5 bases lying between them. Germline CDR1 is LGHNT and CDR2 is FRNRAP. CDR3 sequence: CASKSSYEQYF. The CDR3 nucleotides are TGTGCTAGTAAAAGCTCCTACGAGCAGTACTTC.

This clone has a single count. The chain employs TRBV7-9 and TRBJ2-5; tentative D call: TRBD1 (5 bases). Germline lookup yields CDR1 SEHNR and CDR2 FQNEAQ (reference sequence). The CDR3 loop spans 13 amino acids. V lost 2 bases and J lost 5, with 9 bases in between. CDR3 DNA: TGTGCCAGCAGCTTACCACCAGGGGAGACCCAGTACTTC. Residues: CASSLPPGETQYF.

This clone was seen a few times. V is TRBV4-2 and J is TRBJ2-7, with D possibly matching TRBD1 (6 bases). Looked up from germline, CDR1 is LGHNA and CDR2 is YNFKEQ. CDR3 length: 14 amino acids. The V end lost 0 bases, the J end lost 7 bases, and 13 bases lay between the germline ends. DNA for the CDR3: TGTGCCAGCAGCCAAGATCCGACAGGCAGAGAGCAGTACGTC. This encodes CASSQDPTGREQYV.

This clone was detected only a few times. The V call is TRBV19, the J call TRBJ2-1; 10 positions agree with TRBD2. CDR3 length equals 18 residues. The V segment lost 3 bases and the J segment 0 bases; nucleotides outside the gene matches: 8. Germline V gene data show CDR1 as LNHDA and CDR2 as SQIVND (reference sequence). The CDR3 reads CASSIQLTSGYSYNEQFF. The CDR3 nucleotides read TGTGCCAGTAGTATCCAACTGACTAGCGGGTACTCCTACAATGAGCAGTTCTTC.

This clone was detected a few times. The V call is TRBV28, the J call TRBJ2-7, with TRBD1 as a possible D gene (6 bases). Germline values: CDR1 MDHEN, CDR2 SYDVKM. The CDR3 runs to 14 residues. The V gene lost 4 bases and the J gene lost 2 bases, with 12 bases spanning the gap. CDR3 residues: CASSSPKGAYEQYV. Written as DNA, the CDR3 is TGTGCCAGCAGTTCCCCGAAGGGGGCCTACGAGCAGTACGTC.

This chain joins TRBV5-1 and TRBJ1-6, with 7 bases aligning to TRBD1. The CDR3 is 18 residues long. CDR1 and CDR2 from the germline V gene are SGHRS and YFSETQ. J was trimmed by 0 bases and V by 0 bases; bases with no gene match: 6. The CDR3 DNA follows: TGCGCCAGCAGCTTGGAGGGACAGTTCAGCTCCTATAATTCACCCCTCCACTTT. Its protein is CASSLEGQFSSYNSPLHF.

The chain carries TRBV4-3 and TRBJ1-4; 7 bases are a match to TRBD1. The ends lost 0 bases at V and 5 bases at J; junction bases unmatched: 6. Germline V CDR1 and CDR2: LGHNA, YSLEER. CDR3 length equals 16 residues. CDR3 sequence: CASSQDIGTVNEKLFF. The CDR3 DNA is TGCGCCAGCAGCCAAGACATTGGGACAGTGAATGAAAAACTGTTTTTT.

The genes are TRBV7-2 and TRBJ2-1, with TRBD2 matching over 12 bases. V lost 11 bases, J lost 7 bases, and 9 bases stayed unmatched. This CDR3 spans 14 amino acids. Germline values: CDR1 SGHTA, CDR2 FQGNSA. The CDR3: CAAASGGAWNEQFF. Written as DNA, the CDR3 is TGTGCCGCCGCTAGCGGGGGGGCTTGGAATGAGCAGTTCTTC.

The chain joins TRBV9 to TRBJ1-6; TRBD1 agrees at 11 bases. V trimming: 3 bases; J trimming: 9 bases; junction bases outside the gene matches: 5. Looked up from germline, CDR1 is SGDLS and CDR2 is YYNGEE. The CDR3 length is 15 residues. The CDR3 DNA is TGTGCCAGCAGCGATAGGACAGGGGGCAGTTCACCCCTCCACTTT. Translating it yields CASSDRTGGSSPLHF.